The 29 T cell receptor beta chains below were found in one sample sequenced in a study of T cell changes during pregnancy in multiple sclerosis. The protocol was immunoSEQ multiplex PCR, while the TCRdb copy is restricted to in-frame clones and leaves out a portion. The profile shows approximately 97,000 clones, 90% of them singletons. The specimen was peripheral blood, collected in the second trimester of pregnancy. The receptors stem from a female donor in good health, enrolled as a control in a pregnancy study.

V gene TRBV5-5 combines with J gene TRBJ1-2, with D unclear. The CDR3 runs to 14 residues. Germline loops: CDR1 SGHKS, CDR2 YYEKEE (reference sequence). V was pared by 2 bases and J by 7 bases, with 15 bases between. This chain's CDR3 is CASSFDIVLLGYTF. Here the CDR3 DNA reads TGTGCCAGCAGCTTTGATATAGTCTTACTTGGCTACACCTTC.

This chain connects TRBV27 to TRBJ2-6; D is uncertain. Germline assignment: CDR1 MNHEY and CDR2 SMNVEV (reference sequence). V was shortened by 2 bases and J by 4 bases, with 6 bases between the two germline ends. This CDR3 is 14 amino acids long. This CDR3 reads CASSLGAGANVLTF. The CDR3 DNA is TGTGCCAGCAGTTTAGGAGCCGGGGCCAACGTCCTGACTTTC. The complete variable domain, with remaining parts taken from reference TRBV27 and TRBJ2-6, reads EAQVTQNPRYLITVTGKKLTVTCSQNMNHEYMSWYRQDPGLGLRQIYYSMNVEVTDKGDVPEGYKVSRKEKRNFPLILESPSPNQTSLYFCASSLGAGANVLTFGAGSRLTVL.

The genes are TRBV23-1 and TRBJ1-5; 7 bases match TRBD1. TRBV23-1 is filed as an ORF, its function uncertain. The CDR3 is made up of 13 amino acids. After removal of 4 bases from V and 5 bases from J, the junction contained 2 bases not matched to a gene. The CDR3 reads CASSLTGDQPQHF. DNA of the CDR3: TGCGCCAGCAGTCTAACAGGGGATCAGCCCCAGCATTTT.

The chain couples TRBV27 to TRBJ2-3, with 7 bases that match TRBD2. This CDR3 is 17 amino acids long. Looked up from germline, CDR1 is MNHEY and CDR2 is SMNVEV (reference sequence). V trimming: 4 bases; J trimming: 0 bases; junction bases outside the gene matches: 10. The CDR3 protein is CASSWRDYISSTDTQYF. In DNA, the CDR3 is TGTGCCAGCAGTTGGCGGGACTATATTTCTAGCACAGATACGCAGTATTTT.

J is TRBJ2-5 and V is TRBV28; no clear D. V lost 2 bases and J lost 7, with 8 bases in between. CDR1 and CDR2 (germline): MDHEN, SYDVKM. The CDR3 has 12 residues. CDR3 residues: CASSLPQATQYF. Here the CDR3 DNA reads TGTGCCAGCAGTTTACCGCAGGCGACCCAGTACTTC.

The chain is built from TRBV19 and TRBJ1-2; D possibly corresponds to TRBD1 (5 bases). CDR1 is LNHDA, CDR2 SQIVND, per germline (reference sequence). The ends were cut back, 6 bases at V and 4 bases at J, with 12 bases in the middle. The CDR3 contains 13 residues. The chain's CDR3 is CASRRQQSYGYTF. CDR3 nucleotides: TGTGCCAGTAGAAGACAGCAAAGCTATGGCTACACCTTC.

The gene calls are TRBV11-2 and TRBJ2-5; 9 positions agree with TRBD1. CDR1 and CDR2 (germline): SGHAT, FQNNGV. V trimming: 3 bases; J trimming: 2 bases; junction bases outside the gene matches: 1. The CDR3 totals 14 residues. The CDR3 coding sequence is TGTGCCAGCAGCTTGACAGGGGGTCAAGAGACCCAGTACTTC. Its translation: CASSLTGGQETQYF.

The chain has TRBV28 and TRBJ1-5, with 10 bases identical to TRBD1. The germline gives CDR1 MDHEN, CDR2 SYDVKM. Trimming cost V 7 bases and J 4 bases; bases outside gene matches: 7. The CDR3 totals 15 residues. CDR3 DNA sequence: TGTGCCAGCACCGGGACAGGGGCAAGAAATCAGCCCCAGCATTTT. This codes for CASTGTGARNQPQHF.

J is TRBJ2-7 and V is TRBV19; 8 bases line up with TRBD2. Germline assignment: CDR1 LNHDA and CDR2 SQIVND (reference sequence). J was trimmed by 5 bases and V by 8 bases; bases with no gene match: 14. The length of the CDR3 is 15 residues. The CDR3 coding sequence is TGTGCCAGTCGGGGGGGGTCGCGGGAGCGCGACGAGCAGTACTTC. As protein: CASRGGSRERDEQYF.

This sequence joins TRBV18 and TRBJ2-1, with 9 bases matching TRBD1. Unmatched junction bases numbered 10, after V lost 4 bases and J lost 9 bases. The CDR3 contains 15 residues. Germline values: CDR1 KGHSH, CDR2 LQKENI. In nucleotides, the CDR3 is TGTGCCAGCTCACAGGGACAGGGTCCCCTTAGTGAGCAGTTCTTC. Translated, it gives CASSQGQGPLSEQFF.

This rearrangement joins TRBV28 to TRBJ1-5, with D uncertain. Germline CDR1 reads MDHEN; CDR2 reads SYDVKM. Trimming left V 3 bases short and J 1 base short, with 4 bases between. The CDR3 is 13 amino acids. CDR3 amino acids: CASSFGSNQPQHF. The DNA for the CDR3 is TGTGCCAGCAGTTTCGGGAGCAATCAGCCCCAGCATTTT.

The chain combines TRBV4-3 with TRBJ2-7, with TRBD2 identical over 7 bases. This CDR3 spans 15 amino acids. V was pared by 2 bases and J by 7 bases, with 11 bases of the junction left unmatched. Per the germline V gene, CDR1 is LGHNA and CDR2 is YSLEER. In DNA, the CDR3 is TGCGCCAGCAGCCAAATGGTGGGAGGGCCGGGGGAGCAGTACTTC. The encoded protein is CASSQMVGGPGEQYF.

The V call is TRBV6-5, the J call TRBJ1-1; 7 nucleotides match TRBD1. The J segment lost 8 bases and the V segment lost 7 bases, leaving 10 bases of the junction unmatched. CDR1 and CDR2 (germline): MNHEY, SVGAGI. The CDR3 is 13 amino acids. The CDR3 DNA sequence: TGTGCCAGCACGGGGCAGGGGGTTTACGAAGCTTTCTTT. Translating it yields CASTGQGVYEAFF.

A single count supports this clone. This chain connects TRBV5-6 to TRBJ2-1; a possible D gene is TRBD1 (5 bases). The V end lost 0 bases, the J end lost 5 bases, and 12 bases lay between the germline ends. Germline V lookup: CDR1 SGHDT, CDR2 YYEEEE. The CDR3 consists of 15 residues. CDR3 amino acids: CASSLVQGWDNEQFF. In nucleotides, the CDR3 is TGTGCCAGCAGCTTGGTTCAGGGATGGGACAATGAGCAGTTCTTC.

The chain combines TRBV28 with TRBJ1-3; D unclear. V was clipped by 5 bases and J by 4 bases, with 3 bases between them. The germline V gene has CDR1 MDHEN and CDR2 SYDVKM. CDR3 length: 11 amino acids. CDR3 bases: TGTGCCAGCAGTCAGGGAAACACCATATATTTT. It is translated as CASSQGNTIYF. Supplemented by reference TRBV28 and TRBJ1-3, the full variable domain reads DVKVTQSSRYLVKRTGEKVFLECVQDMDHENMFWYRQDPGLGLRLIYFSYDVKMKEKGDIPEGYSVSREKKERFSLILESASTNQTSMYLCASSQGNTIYFGEGSWLTVV.

This rearrangement joins TRBV19 to TRBJ2-7; 11 nucleotides match TRBD1. The germline V gene has CDR1 LNHDA and CDR2 SQIVND (reference sequence). The length of the CDR3 is 15 residues. Trimming removed 6 bases from V and 2 bases from J; junction bases left unmatched: 6. This CDR3 is CASRLGTGGTYEQYF. The CDR3 DNA is TGTGCCAGTAGATTAGGGACAGGGGGGACCTACGAGCAGTACTTC. Drawing the rest from reference TRBV19 and TRBJ2-7, the complete variable domain is DGGITQSPKYLFRKEGQNVTLSCEQNLNHDAMYWYRQDPGQGLRLIYYSQIVNDFQKGDIAEGYSVSREKKESFPLTVTSAQKNPTAFYLCASRLGTGGTYEQYFGPGTRLTVT.

This chain links TRBV5-4 with TRBJ1-1; 9 nucleotides match TRBD1. CDR1 SGHNT and CDR2 YYREEE come from the germline V gene (reference sequence). There are 18 residues in the CDR3. The J segment lost 1 base and the V segment lost 4 bases, leaving 14 bases of the junction unmatched. CDR3 protein: CASSQAGQGPYTNTEAFF. The DNA for the CDR3 is TGTGCCAGCAGCCAGGCGGGACAGGGACCTTATACGAACACTGAAGCTTTCTTT.

The rearrangement uses TRBV5-8 and TRBJ1-2; D unresolved. Trimming took off 2 bases at V and 4 bases at J, with 6 bases between the two ends. CDR3 length equals 12 residues. CDR1 and CDR2 from the germline V gene are SGHTS and YDEGEE. The CDR3 is CASSFPGYGYTF. The CDR3 bases are TGTGCCAGCAGCTTCCCCGGCTATGGCTACACCTTC.

The gene calls are TRBV5-1 and TRBJ2-3, with TRBD2 matching over 14 bases. The trim removed 4 bases at V and 3 bases at J, leaving 4 bases unmatched. The CDR3 extends over 16 amino acids. The V gene's germline CDR1 is SGHRS and CDR2 YFSETQ. In nucleotides, the CDR3 is TGCGCCAGCAGCCCGGGACTAGCGGGAGTAACAGATACGCAGTATTTT. Its protein product is CASSPGLAGVTDTQYF.

Here the CDR3 DNA reads TGTGCCAGCAGACTTTTGGGGGCAGGAGGCTACGAGCAGTACTTC. This translates into CASRLLGAGGYEQYF. The chain carries TRBV28 and TRBJ2-7, with D maybe TRBD1 (6 bases). The germline V and J ends were trimmed by 6 bases and 3 bases, with 18 bases remaining between them. This CDR3 is 15 amino acids long. Germline lookup yields CDR1 MDHEN and CDR2 SYDVKM.

The rearrangement links TRBV28 to TRBJ2-1; D is possibly TRBD2 (6 bases). This CDR3 has 16 residues. Germline CDR1 is MDHEN and CDR2 is SYDVKM. V was cut by 1 base and J by 4 bases, with 14 bases left in between. CDR3 in DNA: TGTGCCAGCAGTTTATCCCAGACTAGTATATACAATGAGCAGTTCTTC. This encodes CASSLSQTSIYNEQFF. Full variable domain (rest looked up from reference TRBV28 and TRBJ2-1): DVKVTQSSRYLVKRTGEKVFLECVQDMDHENMFWYRQDPGLGLRLIYFSYDVKMKEKGDIPEGYSVSREKKERFSLILESASTNQTSMYLCASSLSQTSIYNEQFFGPGTRLTVL.

The CDR3: CASSLSGGPGSGELFF. The CDR3 region has the DNA TGCGCCAGCAGCTTGTCGGGGGGGCCAGGTTCCGGGGAGCTGTTTTTT. The chain carries TRBV5-1 and TRBJ2-2; 8 positions match TRBD2. Trimming at V came to 1 base and at J to 6 bases, leaving 8 bases not matched to a gene. The CDR3 has 16 amino acids. CDR1 SGHRS and CDR2 YFSETQ come from the germline V gene. Combining the CDR3 with reference TRBV5-1 and TRBJ2-2 gives the whole variable domain KAGVTQTPRYLIKTRGQQVTLSCSPISGHRSVSWYQQTPGQGLQFLFEYFSETQRNKGNFPGRFSGRQFSNSRSEMNVSTLELGDSALYLCASSLSGGPGSGELFFGEGSRLTVL.

This chain joins TRBV27 and TRBJ2-4, with a tentative D call TRBD2 (6 bases). Germline V gene data show CDR1 as MNHEY and CDR2 as SMNVEV (reference sequence). V dropped 4 bases and J dropped 0 bases, with 19 bases sitting between them. This CDR3 contains 18 residues. The DNA for the CDR3 is TGTGCCAGCAGTTCTTCCGGGAGTAGAGGGGTAGCCAAAAACATTCAGTACTTC. Translating it yields CASSSSGSRGVAKNIQYF.

The chain recombines TRBV6-1 with TRBJ1-5; D is unresolved. CDR1 and CDR2 from the germline V gene are MNHNS and SASEGT. The V end lost 4 bases, the J end lost 3 bases, and 7 bases lay between the germline ends. The CDR3 is made up of 13 amino acids. The CDR3, as DNA: TGTGCCAGCAGTGCGACACCCAATCAGCCCCAGCATTTT. It yields the protein CASSATPNQPQHF.

This clone was detected only once. The chain links TRBV7-8 to TRBJ2-1, with 10 positions matching TRBD2. J was trimmed by 4 bases and V by 4 bases; bases with no gene match: 7. Germline V CDR1 and CDR2: SGHVS, FQNEAQ. CDR3 size: 16 residues. CDR3 in amino acids: CASSSSTSGIYNEQFF. CDR3 nucleotide sequence: TGTGCCAGCAGCTCCTCAACTAGCGGGATTTACAATGAGCAGTTCTTC.

The rearrangement links TRBV19 to TRBJ2-4, with a weak D call TRBD1 (6 bases). V lost 6 bases, J lost 0 bases, and 18 bases lay in between. The germline CDR1 and CDR2 sequences are LNHDA and SQIVND (reference sequence). CDR3 length: 17 residues. CDR3 in amino acids: CASSWGHGVLAKNIQYF. The CDR3, as DNA: TGTGCCAGTAGCTGGGGGCACGGGGTGCTAGCCAAAAACATTCAGTACTTC. The full variable domain, its missing parts supplied by reference TRBV19 and TRBJ2-4, is DGGITQSPKYLFRKEGQNVTLSCEQNLNHDAMYWYRQDPGQGLRLIYYSQIVNDFQKGDIAEGYSVSREKKESFPLTVTSAQKNPTAFYLCASSWGHGVLAKNIQYFGAGTRLSVL.

The chain is built from TRBV13 and TRBJ2-7; 8 nucleotides line up with TRBD1. The CDR3 extends over 17 amino acids. With V trimmed by 5 bases and J by 5 bases, 17 bases remained unmatched. CDR1 and CDR2 (germline): PRHDT, FYEKMQ (reference sequence). In DNA form, the CDR3 reads TGTGCCAGCAGCCGGGGAGGACAGGGTTTAATGAAGGACGAGCAGTACTTC. Translating gives CASSRGGQGLMKDEQYF. The complete variable domain, with remaining parts taken from reference TRBV13 and TRBJ2-7, reads AAGVIQSPRHLIKEKRETATLKCYPIPRHDTVYWYQQGPGQDPQFLISFYEKMQSDKGSIPDRFSAQQFSDYHSELNMSSLELGDSALYFCASSRGGQGLMKDEQYFGPGTRLTVT.

V is TRBV2 and J is TRBJ2-7; D is ambiguous. Germline V gene lookup returns CDR1 SNHLY and CDR2 FYNNEI. The CDR3 has 11 residues. The ends were cut back, 8 bases at V and 2 bases at J, with 7 bases in the middle. The CDR3 DNA reads TGTGCCAGCGGGCCCCCCTACGAGCAGTACTTC. This encodes CASGPPYEQYF.

This chain uses TRBV5-4 with TRBJ1-2; possible D gene TRBD1, 6 bases. Trimming cost V 2 bases and J 11 bases, with 16 bases left between them. CDR3 length: 13 amino acids. From germline, CDR1 is SGHNT and CDR2 YYREEE (reference sequence). The CDR3 protein is CASSFGQGQRYTF. CDR3 nucleotide sequence: TGTGCCAGCAGCTTTGGTCAGGGGCAGAGGTACACCTTC.